The 17 T cell receptor beta chains in this list originate from one sample, sequenced in a study of T cell responses to AZD1222 COVID-19 vaccine. Profiling relied on immunoSEQ multiplex PCR, and the TCRdb table lists in-frame clones only, not all of them. The sample includes 140,000 or so clones, roughly 89% of them seen just once. Sample: peripheral blood, taken on day 0 of AZD1222 vaccination. Source of these receptors: an adult in good health.

This rearrangement joins TRBV2 to TRBJ2-1, with unresolved D. Germline values: CDR1 SNHLY, CDR2 FYNNEI. This CDR3 has 14 amino acids. V shed 5 bases and J shed 5 bases, with 13 bases lying between them. CDR3 bases: TGTGCCAGCAGTAACCTAGGACGGAACAATGAGCAGTTCTTC. It translates to CASSNLGRNNEQFF. The complete variable domain, with remaining parts taken from reference TRBV2 and TRBJ2-1, reads EPEVTQTPSHQVTQMGQEVILRCVPISNHLYFYWYRQILGQKVEFLVSFYNNEISEKSEIFDDQFSVERPDGSNFTLKIRSTKLEDSAMYFCASSNLGRNNEQFFGPGTRLTVL.

The V and J genes are TRBV11-2 and TRBJ1-2, with TRBD1 as a possible D gene (5 bases). The CDR3 has 14 residues. In germline, CDR1 is SGHAT, CDR2 FQNNGV. With 3 bases removed from V and 5 bases from J, the gap between germline ends came to 13 bases. Here the CDR3 DNA reads TGTGCCAGCAGCTTCTGGGGGAGTGAATATGGCTACACCTTC. Translation: CASSFWGSEYGYTF.

The gene calls are TRBV5-1 and TRBJ1-1; D not certain. CDR3 length: 14 amino acids. Germline V gene sequence: CDR1 SGHRS, CDR2 YFSETQ. Trimming shortened V by 0 bases and J by 0 bases, and 6 bases separated the two germline ends. CDR3 protein: CASSLGGMNTEAFF. The CDR3 nucleotides are TGCGCCAGCAGCTTGGGAGGTATGAACACTGAAGCTTTCTTT. Full variable domain (remainder filled in from reference TRBV5-1 and TRBJ1-1): KAGVTQTPRYLIKTRGQQVTLSCSPISGHRSVSWYQQTPGQGLQFLFEYFSETQRNKGNFPGRFSGRQFSNSRSEMNVSTLELGDSALYLCASSLGGMNTEAFFGQGTRLTVV.

The rearrangement joins TRBV6-4 to TRBJ1-5; 7 nucleotides agree with TRBD1. Germline CDR1 is MRHNA and CDR2 is SNTAGT. After removal of 5 bases from V and 5 bases from J, the junction contained 12 bases not matched to a gene. There are 16 residues in the CDR3. The chain's CDR3 is CASSSGTEGQDQPQHF. CDR3 DNA sequence: TGTGCCAGCAGTTCCGGGACAGAGGGCCAAGATCAGCCCCAGCATTTT.

The gene calls are TRBV5-1 and TRBJ2-2, with 10 bases fitting TRBD1. Per the germline V gene, CDR1 is SGHRS and CDR2 is YFSETQ. Trimming cost V 5 bases and J 5 bases; bases outside gene matches: 12. CDR3 length: 17 amino acids. The CDR3 reads CASRHGTGVQGTGELFF. CDR3 bases: TGCGCCAGCAGACACGGGACAGGGGTTCAGGGGACCGGGGAGCTGTTTTTT.

This chain uses TRBV5-1 with TRBJ2-1, with D possibly matching TRBD1 (5 bases). The CDR3 sequence is 13 residues long. CDR1 is SGHRS, CDR2 YFSETQ, per germline. Trimming stripped 3 bases from V and 4 bases from J, with 8 bases between. CDR3 residues: CASSSTGYNEQFF. The CDR3 DNA reads TGCGCCAGCAGCTCCACAGGATACAATGAGCAGTTCTTC.

This clone was counted a single time. The gene calls are TRBV5-1 and TRBJ2-1; 9 nucleotides match TRBD1. V shed 2 bases, J shed 7 bases, and the junction held 7 bases outside the gene matches. The CDR3 loop spans 15 amino acids. Germline V gives CDR1 SGHRS, CDR2 YFSETQ. The CDR3 is CASSLQGAEENEQFF. CDR3 in DNA: TGCGCCAGCAGCTTACAGGGGGCAGAGGAAAATGAGCAGTTCTTC.

The rearrangement links TRBV5-1 to TRBJ2-5; TRBD2 matches at 8 bases. The CDR3 covers 15 residues. The germline V gene encodes CDR1 SGHRS and CDR2 YFSETQ. After removal of 4 bases from V and 4 bases from J, the junction contained 9 bases not matched to a gene. The CDR3 DNA follows: TGCGCCAGCAGCATTACCGGGACTAGAGGAGAGACCCAGTACTTC. This codes for CASSITGTRGETQYF.

V gene TRBV7-3 combines with J gene TRBJ2-7; TRBD1 matches at 7 bases. From germline, CDR1 is SGHTA and CDR2 FQGTGA. V was pared by 5 bases and J by 7 bases, with 11 bases of the junction left unmatched. The CDR3 has 14 amino acids. DNA for the CDR3: TGTGCCAGCAGCCCCGGGACAGCGAGTGGAGAGCAGTACTTC. Amino acids: CASSPGTASGEQYF.

The CDR3 reads CASSVEAGVAGELFF. DNA of the CDR3: TGTGCCAGCAGCGTAGAGGCAGGGGTGGCGGGGGAGCTGTTTTTT. The chain carries TRBV9 and TRBJ2-2; a possible D gene is TRBD1 (6 bases). Germline lookup yields CDR1 SGDLS and CDR2 YYNGEE. V lost 0 bases to trimming and J lost 8 bases, with 14 bases between them. CDR3 length: 15 amino acids.

This rearrangement joins TRBV18 to TRBJ1-5; tentative D call: TRBD1 (5 bases). Deletions cut 3 bases from V and 7 bases from J, with 13 bases between. There are 14 residues in the CDR3. Germline CDR1 is KGHSH and CDR2 is LQKENI. CDR3 residues: CASSPFSTGQPQHF. The CDR3 coding sequence is TGTGCCAGCTCACCGTTCTCCACAGGACAGCCCCAGCATTTT.

V is TRBV11-2 and J is TRBJ2-7; 9 bases are shared with TRBD1. From germline, CDR1 is SGHAT and CDR2 FQNNGV. CDR3 length equals 15 residues. Unmatched junction bases numbered 8, after V lost 6 bases and J lost 2 bases. DNA of the CDR3: TGTGCCAGCAGTACAGGGGGCCCCCCCGCCTACGAGCAGTACTTC. It encodes CASSTGGPPAYEQYF.

The chain employs TRBV5-4 and TRBJ2-7; possible D gene TRBD1, 7 bases. Germline CDR1 and CDR2: SGHNT and YYREEE (reference sequence). This CDR3 has 15 amino acids. V lost 4 bases and J 3 bases, leaving 17 bases between the germline ends. The CDR3 protein is CASSAGQTRIYEQYF. CDR3 nucleotide sequence: TGTGCCAGCAGCGCGGGACAGACGAGAATCTACGAGCAGTACTTC.

V gene TRBV23-1 combines with J gene TRBJ1-4, with D uncertain. TRBV23-1 is sorted into the ORF group, with uncertain function. Trimming pared 6 bases from V and 8 bases from J, leaving 13 bases between. The CDR3 contains 13 residues. CDR3 protein: CASSSTGVEKLFF. The CDR3 region has the DNA TGCGCCAGCAGCTCAACTGGGGTCGAAAAACTGTTTTTT.

This clone is a singleton in its sample. CDR3 nucleotides: TGTGCCAGCAGCGGGACTGATGCCTACAATGAGCAGTTCTTC. Its translation: CASSGTDAYNEQFF. The rearrangement links TRBV28 to TRBJ2-1, with a possible D match to TRBD2 (6 bases). The length of the CDR3 is 14 residues. The germline CDR1 and CDR2 sequences are MDHEN and SYDVKM. Trimming shortened V by 6 bases and J by 2 bases, and 11 bases separated the two germline ends.

The gene calls are TRBV7-3 and TRBJ2-6; TRBD1 or TRBD2 may be the D gene (5 bases each). Germline V lookup: CDR1 SGHTA, CDR2 FQGTGA. The CDR3 length is 15 residues. The V end was cut by 6 bases, the J end by 1 base, with 10 bases between. CDR3 in DNA: TGTGCCAGCAGTCGGGGCGGATCTGGGGCCAACGTCCTGACTTTC. Protein sequence: CASSRGGSGANVLTF.

The chain employs TRBV5-1 and TRBJ1-1; 7 positions match TRBD1. There are 16 residues in the CDR3. Germline CDR1 and CDR2: SGHRS and YFSETQ. Trimming took 3 bases from V and 0 from J; bases not matched to a gene: 8. The CDR3 DNA reads as TGCGCCAGCAGCTCAAGACAGGGAGACTTGAACACTGAAGCTTTCTTT. This gives the protein CASSSRQGDLNTEAFF.